The rows below give T cell receptor beta chains drawn from one sample of a study of beta chain features in type 1 diabetes. Only in-frame clones appear in the TCRdb table, and some are missing; sequencing was by immunoSEQ multiplex PCR. Among a few hundred thousand clones listed, roughly 13% were seen once. Source material: naive CD4+ T cells from blood. Receptor source: a man younger than 40 in good health. CDR3s include the opening cysteine and the closing phenylalanine or tryptophan. A D gene is named only where the DNA matches it firmly. A clone size is listed for some rows: how often the clone was seen (once, few, many), or a class if it is expanded.

cdr3_aa cdr3_nt j_call d_call v_call clone_size
CASSEQTDIDTQYF TGCGCCAGCAGCGAGCAAACAGATATCGATACGCAGTATTTT TRBJ2-3 NA TRBV5-1 NA
CASSLGPGRVSGANVLTF TGCGCCAGCAGCTTGGGCCCGGGACGAGTCTCTGGGGCCAACGTCCTGACTTTC TRBJ2-6 NA TRBV5-1 few
CASSLRGGSVGTQYF TGCGCCAGCAGCTTGAGAGGGGGCTCGGTTGGGACCCAGTACTTC TRBJ2-5 TRBD1 TRBV5-1 NA
CASTTDSYNEQFF TGTGCCAGCACTACGGACAGCTACAATGAGCAGTTCTTC TRBJ2-1 NA TRBV28 NA
CASSLILDQETQYF TGTGCCAGCAGCTTGATCCTAGACCAAGAGACCCAGTACTTC TRBJ2-5 NA TRBV5-4 few
CASSLLGGDQPQHF TGTGCCAGCAGCTTATTAGGAGGAGATCAGCCCCAGCATTTT TRBJ1-5 NA TRBV7-2 few
CAWSGARGNGYTF TGTGCCTGGAGTGGCGCCAGGGGGAATGGCTACACCTTC TRBJ1-2 TRBD1 TRBV30 many
CASAPPHRPGETQYF TGTGCCAGCGCCCCGCCTCATCGCCCTGGAGAGACCCAGTACTTC TRBJ2-5 NA TRBV7-9 NA
CASSLAGSTDTQYF TGTGCCAGCAGCTTGGCAGGGAGCACAGATACGCAGTATTTT TRBJ2-3 NA TRBV7-9 NA
CASSLGLGTYNEQFF TGTGCCAGCAGCTTAGGGCTCGGGACCTACAATGAGCAGTTCTTC TRBJ2-1 NA TRBV7-9 few
CASSLGRSGWDYGYTF TGTGCCAGCAGCTTAGGTCGCTCCGGGTGGGACTATGGCTACACCTTC TRBJ1-2 NA TRBV7-9 few
CASSSRWVSYNEQFF TGTGCCAGCAGCTCCCGATGGGTCTCCTACAATGAGCAGTTCTTC TRBJ2-1 NA TRBV13 few
CASRGLAVGNIQYF TGTGCCTCACGGGGACTAGCTGTGGGGAACATTCAGTACTTC TRBJ2-4 TRBD2 TRBV10-3 NA
CASSPNVGPKGNSPLHF TGCGCCAGCAGCCCCAACGTAGGCCCCAAAGGGAATTCACCCCTCCACTTT TRBJ1-6 NA TRBV5-1 NA
CAWSPSANTGELFF TGTGCCTGGAGTCCGTCGGCCAACACCGGGGAGCTGTTTTTT TRBJ2-2 NA TRBV30 NA
CASTWTGKNIQYF TGTGCCAGTACGTGGACAGGCAAAAACATTCAGTACTTC TRBJ2-4 TRBD1 TRBV19 many
CASSPHGTENTIYF TGTGCCAGCAGCCCTCACGGGACAGAAAACACCATATATTTT TRBJ1-3 TRBD1 TRBV14 few
CASSRSGRGETQYF TGTGCCAGCAGCCGTAGCGGGAGAGGGGAGACCCAGTACTTC TRBJ2-5 TRBD2 TRBV7-8 NA
CASSGGPQETQYF TGTGCCAGCAGCGGGGGGCCCCAAGAGACCCAGTACTTC TRBJ2-5 NA TRBV9 few
CASSQEFKGINIQYF TGCGCCAGCAGCCAAGAGTTTAAGGGCATAAACATTCAGTACTTC TRBJ2-4 NA TRBV4-1 NA
CASSSYQGGLEQYF TGTGCCAGCAGTAGTTATCAGGGGGGCCTCGAGCAGTACTTC TRBJ2-7 NA TRBV25-1 few
CASSKERSKGQGTYYYNEQFF TGTGCCAGCAGCAAAGAAAGGTCCAAAGGACAGGGGACATACTACTACAATGAGCAGTTCTTC TRBJ2-1 NA TRBV21-1 NA
CASSVFSSGTASGNTIYF TGTGCCAGCAGTGTCTTTTCCTCTGGGACAGCGTCTGGAAACACCATATATTTT TRBJ1-3 TRBD1 TRBV6-1 NA
CASIKELNTEAFF TGTGCCAGCATTAAAGAATTGAACACTGAAGCTTTCTTT TRBJ1-1 NA TRBV7-8 NA
CASSTGGLEYQETQYF TGCGCCAGCAGCACAGGGGGGTTAGAGTACCAAGAGACCCAGTACTTC TRBJ2-5 TRBD1 TRBV4-1 few
CASSLGTGSTDTQYF TGTGCCAGCAGCCTAGGGACAGGGAGCACAGATACGCAGTATTTT TRBJ2-3 TRBD1 TRBV9 NA
CASSVGPGPLNTEAFF TGTGCCAGCAGCGTAGGCCCAGGACCTTTGAACACTGAAGCTTTCTTT TRBJ1-1 NA TRBV9 NA
CASSYQETQYF TGTGCCAGCAGTTATCAAGAGACCCAGTACTTC TRBJ2-5 NA TRBV6-1 NA
CASSSIRDRPYNEQFF TGTGCCAGCAGCTCGATCCGGGACAGACCATACAATGAGCAGTTCTTC TRBJ2-1 TRBD1 TRBV5-6 NA
CASSFPSGPTDTQYF TGTGCCAGCAGCTTTCCGTCCGGTCCCACAGATACGCAGTATTTT TRBJ2-3 NA TRBV7-2 NA
CASSQDTGRGLEAFF TGCGCCAGCAGCCAAGACACAGGGCGGGGACTTGAAGCTTTCTTT TRBJ1-1 NA TRBV4-1 NA
CASSLAGAQETQYF TGCGCCAGCAGTTTAGCGGGAGCCCAAGAGACCCAGTACTTC TRBJ2-5 TRBD2 TRBV5-1 few
CASPSGEGLYNEQFF TGTGCCAGCCCCAGTGGGGAGGGCCTATACAATGAGCAGTTCTTC TRBJ2-1 TRBD2 TRBV6-4 NA
CASSDRLAGSGELFF TGTGCCAGCAGCGACCGACTAGCGGGTAGCGGGGAGCTGTTTTTT TRBJ2-2 TRBD2 TRBV4-2 once
CASSLPTSGGYTDTQYF TGTGCCAGCAGCCTCCCGACTAGCGGGGGGTACACAGATACGCAGTATTTT TRBJ2-3 TRBD2 TRBV7-2 NA
CSVRISGTDTQYF TGCAGCGTTAGGATCTCGGGAACAGATACGCAGTATTTT TRBJ2-3 NA TRBV29-1 NA
CAWSVGQGRETQYF TGTGCCTGGAGTGTAGGGCAGGGCCGAGAGACCCAGTACTTC TRBJ2-5 NA TRBV30 many
CASSPAGNTEAFF TGCGCCAGCAGCCCCGCGGGGAACACTGAAGCTTTCTTT TRBJ1-1 NA TRBV4-3 NA
CASSRQGRNEQYF TGTGCCAGCAGCCGACAGGGAAGGAACGAGCAGTACTTC TRBJ2-7 TRBD1 TRBV6-5 once
CASSSIDRGLSGYTF TGTGCCAGCAGTTCCATCGACAGGGGGCTGAGCGGCTACACCTTC TRBJ1-2 TRBD1 TRBV27 few
CASSHSSNYEQYF TGCGCCAGCAGCCACAGCTCAAACTACGAGCAGTACTTC TRBJ2-7 NA TRBV5-1 NA
CATSRAGSVMTEAFF TGTGCCACCAGCAGAGCCGGGAGTGTAATGACTGAAGCTTTCTTT TRBJ1-1 NA TRBV15 NA
CSVEPGRRGEAFF TGCAGCGTTGAGCCGGGCCGACGAGGTGAAGCTTTCTTT TRBJ1-1 NA TRBV29-1 NA
CASSPRPGTRYNEQFF TGTGCCAGCAGCCCCCGGCCGGGGACACGTTACAATGAGCAGTTCTTC TRBJ2-1 NA TRBV7-8 few
CASSYSDVNQYF TGTGCCAGCAGTTACAGCGATGTTAACCAGTACTTC TRBJ2-5 NA TRBV6-6 few
CASRSLLGNTGELFF TGTGCCAGCAGATCTTTATTAGGAAACACCGGGGAGCTGTTTTTT TRBJ2-2 NA TRBV7-2 few